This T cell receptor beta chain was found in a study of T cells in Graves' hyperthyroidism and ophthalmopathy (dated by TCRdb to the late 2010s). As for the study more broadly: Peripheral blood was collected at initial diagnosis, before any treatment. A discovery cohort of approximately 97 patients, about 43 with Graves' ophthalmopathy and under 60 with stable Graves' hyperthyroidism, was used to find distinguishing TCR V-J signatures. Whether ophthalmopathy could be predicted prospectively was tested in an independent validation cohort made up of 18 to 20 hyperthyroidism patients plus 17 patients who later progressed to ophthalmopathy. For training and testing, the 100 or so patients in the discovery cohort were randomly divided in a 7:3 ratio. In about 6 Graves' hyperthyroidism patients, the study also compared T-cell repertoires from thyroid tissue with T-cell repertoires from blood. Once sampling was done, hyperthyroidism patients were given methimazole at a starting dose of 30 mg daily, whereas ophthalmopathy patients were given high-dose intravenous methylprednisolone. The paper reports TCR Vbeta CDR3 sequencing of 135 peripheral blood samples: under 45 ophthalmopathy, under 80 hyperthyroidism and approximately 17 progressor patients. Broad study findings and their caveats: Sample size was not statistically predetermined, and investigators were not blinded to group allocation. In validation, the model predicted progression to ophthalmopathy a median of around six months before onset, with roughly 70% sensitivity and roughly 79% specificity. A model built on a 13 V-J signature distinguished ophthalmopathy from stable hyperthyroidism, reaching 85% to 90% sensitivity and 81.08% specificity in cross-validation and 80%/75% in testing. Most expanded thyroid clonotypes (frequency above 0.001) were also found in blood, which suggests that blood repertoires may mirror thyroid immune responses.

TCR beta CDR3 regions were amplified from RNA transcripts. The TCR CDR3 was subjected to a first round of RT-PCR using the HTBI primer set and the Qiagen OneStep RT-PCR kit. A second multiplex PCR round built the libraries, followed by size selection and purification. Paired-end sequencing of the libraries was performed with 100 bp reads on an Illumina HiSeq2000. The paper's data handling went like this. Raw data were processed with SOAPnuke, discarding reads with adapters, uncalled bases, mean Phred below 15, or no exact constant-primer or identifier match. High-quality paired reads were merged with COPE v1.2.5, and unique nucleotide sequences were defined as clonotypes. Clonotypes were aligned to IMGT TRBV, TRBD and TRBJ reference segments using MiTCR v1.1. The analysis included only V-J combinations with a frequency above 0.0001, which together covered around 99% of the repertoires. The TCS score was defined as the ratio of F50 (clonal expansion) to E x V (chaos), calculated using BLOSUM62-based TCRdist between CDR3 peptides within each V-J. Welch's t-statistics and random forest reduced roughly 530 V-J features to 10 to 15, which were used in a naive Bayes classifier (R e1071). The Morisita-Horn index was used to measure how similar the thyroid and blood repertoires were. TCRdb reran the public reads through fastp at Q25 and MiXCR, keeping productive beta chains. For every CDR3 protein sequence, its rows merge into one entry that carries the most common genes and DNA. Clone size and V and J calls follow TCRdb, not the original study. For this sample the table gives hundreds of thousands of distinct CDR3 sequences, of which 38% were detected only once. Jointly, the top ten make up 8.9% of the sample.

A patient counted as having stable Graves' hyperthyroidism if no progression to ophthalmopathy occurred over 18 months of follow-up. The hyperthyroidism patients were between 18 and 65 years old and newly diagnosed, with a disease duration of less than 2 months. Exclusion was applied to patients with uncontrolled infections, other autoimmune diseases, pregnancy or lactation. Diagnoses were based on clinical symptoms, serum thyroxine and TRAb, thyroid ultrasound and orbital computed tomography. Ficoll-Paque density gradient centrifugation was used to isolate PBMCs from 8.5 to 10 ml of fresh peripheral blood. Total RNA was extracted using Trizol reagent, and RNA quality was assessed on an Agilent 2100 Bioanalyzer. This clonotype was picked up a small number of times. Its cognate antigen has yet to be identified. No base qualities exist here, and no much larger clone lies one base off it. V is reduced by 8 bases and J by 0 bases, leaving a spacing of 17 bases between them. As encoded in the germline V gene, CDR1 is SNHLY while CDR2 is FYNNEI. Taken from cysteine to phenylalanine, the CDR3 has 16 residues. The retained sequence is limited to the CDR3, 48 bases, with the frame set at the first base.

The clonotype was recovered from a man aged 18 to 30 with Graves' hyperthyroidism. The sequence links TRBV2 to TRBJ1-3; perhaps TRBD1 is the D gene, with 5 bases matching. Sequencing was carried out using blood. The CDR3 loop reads CASRGSGYGSGNTIYF. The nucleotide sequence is TGTGCCAGCCGGGGGTCGGGGTACGGCTCTGGAAACACCATATATTTT. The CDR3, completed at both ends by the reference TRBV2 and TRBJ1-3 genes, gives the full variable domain EPEVTQTPSHQVTQMGQEVILRCVPISNHLYFYWYRQILGQKVEFLVSFYNNEISEKSEIFDDQFSVERPDGSNFTLKIRSTKLEDSAMYFCASRGSGYGSGNTIYFGEGSWLTVV.